Listed here is a single TCR beta chain. The data stem from a study of blood T cells in healthy people across ages. At the level of the study: T cells yielded about one barcoded beta molecule per two cells through template switching.

A sample-barcoded 5' primer and a J-beta primer mix were used in a second PCR of roughly 7 to 11 cycles. Each sample provided no less than 2.5 million CDR3-containing paired-end reads. One entry per CDR3 protein, called by TCRdb with MiXCR from the 5' RACE reads. The sample consists of roughly 1.5 million distinct CDR3 sequences, roughly 43% of them appearing once. The sequence was collected from a young woman in good health. Material for sequencing was blood.

DNA of the CDR3: TGTGCCAGCAGCTCCATAACAGGGGCGGCTAATGAAAAACTGTTTTTT. Encoded protein: CASSSITGAANEKLFF. J is TRBJ1-4 and V is TRBV11-2; TRBD1 matches 7 bases. V gave up 4 bases and J gave up 3 bases; unmatched junction bases: 8. Per germline, CDR1 SGHAT and CDR2 FQNNGV. The CDR3 has 16 amino acids.